This is a list of T cell receptor beta chains from one sample in a study of T cells of healthy individuals. From the 5' RACE reads, TCRdb called clonotypes with MiXCR, one entry per CDR3 protein. The sample consists of 85,000 to 100,000 distinct CDR3 sequences, 17% of them appearing once. These receptors were obtained from a human donor in good health. Each CDR3 is given with its conserved first and last residue. A D gene is named only where the DNA matches it firmly. Clone size is given for some rows only: seen once, a few or many times, or a class if the clone is expanded.

V,D,J,size,DNA,CDR3
TRBV6-4,TRBD2,TRBJ2-2,many,TGTGCCAGCAGTGACTCAGCGGGGGGGCCCGGGGAGCTGTTTTTT,CASSDSAGGPGELFF
TRBV12-3/TRBV12-4,-,TRBJ1-6,many,TGTGCCAGCAGTTTTGGGAGAGATAATTCACCCCTCCACTTT,CASSFGRDNSPLHF
TRBV9,TRBD1,TRBJ1-5,many,TGTGCCAGCAGCGTCCGGACAGGGCGTAGTGACAATCAGCCCCAGCATTTT,CASSVRTGRSDNQPQHF
TRBV28,-,TRBJ1-1,-,TGTGCCAGCAGTTTAAGGCCGGTGGGTAGCACTGAAGCTTTCTTT,CASSLRPVGSTEAFF
TRBV13,TRBD2,TRBJ2-6,many,TGTGCCAGCAGGGCACGGGACTATTCATTCTCTGGGGCCAACGTCCTGACTTTC,CASRARDYSFSGANVLTF
TRBV28,-,TRBJ1-5,-,TGTGCCAGCAGTTTAGCAGGTGTCAATAGCAATCAGCCCCAGCATTTT,CASSLAGVNSNQPQHF
TRBV6-1,TRBD1,TRBJ2-4,few,TGTGCCAGCAGTGAGGAAGGGACAGGGGTGGTCGGGGGGGCCGAAAACATTCAGTACTTC,CASSEEGTGVVGGAENIQYF
TRBV6-5,-,TRBJ2-3,many,TGTGCCAGCACCATTAGGGGGACGCAGTATTTT,CASTIRGTQYF
TRBV2,-,TRBJ1-4,-,TGTGCCAGCAGTGGGGCGTGGGGCGAAAAACTGTTTTTT,CASSGAWGEKLFF
TRBV27,-,TRBJ1-2,many,TGTGCCAGCAGTTTCATTCTCCAGGGTTACGGCTACACCTTC,CASSFILQGYGYTF
TRBV28,-,TRBJ1-1,many,TGTGCCAGCACCCCCCCAGGGCACACTGAAGCTTTCTTT,CASTPPGHTEAFF
TRBV7-2,-,TRBJ1-5,-,TGTGCCAGCAGCTTAGAATACAATCAGCCCCAGCATTTT,CASSLEYNQPQHF
TRBV6-5,TRBD1,TRBJ2-7,-,TGTGCCAGCAAGTGGGAACAGGGGGCGGGCGAGCAGTACTTC,CASKWEQGAGEQYF
TRBV20-1,TRBD2,TRBJ2-1,few,TGCAGACTCAAGCGGGACTCCTACAATGAGCAGTTCTTC,CRLKRDSYNEQFF
TRBV4-1,TRBD2,TRBJ2-5,many,TGCGCCAGCAGCCAAGACGGCGCGGGAGACCCACAAGAGACCCAGTACTTC,CASSQDGAGDPQETQYF
TRBV12-3/TRBV12-4,TRBD1,TRBJ2-7,many,TGTGCCAGCAGTTTAGTCCCGGGACAGGGGGTGTTC,CASSLVPGQGVF
TRBV28,-,TRBJ2-7,-,TGTGCCAGCAGCTACCCCCCAACCGGTGAGCAGTACTTC,CASSYPPTGEQYF
TRBV12-3/TRBV12-4,-,TRBJ1-1,-,TGTGCCAGCAGTTACCCGGTGGGGGATGAAGCTTTCTTT,CASSYPVGDEAFF
TRBV29-1,TRBD1,TRBJ1-1,few,TGCAGCGGTGGACAGGGGCTGAACACTGAAGCTTTCTTT,CSGGQGLNTEAFF
TRBV7-9,-,TRBJ1-1,many,TGTGCCAGCAGCTTAGGGGGGGAGGGTCAAGCTTTCTTT,CASSLGGEGQAFF
TRBV20-1,-,TRBJ2-1,many,TGCAGTGCCCCAGGAGCACCGGGGGAGCAGTTCTTC,CSAPGAPGEQFF
TRBV30,-,TRBJ2-1,-,TGTGCCTGCCCCTCCGGAGCGGCTAATGAGCAGTTCTTC,CACPSGAANEQFF
TRBV7-3,TRBD1,TRBJ2-3,-,TGTGCCAGCAGCTCACGCGGGGGACAGGGGACAGATACGCAGTATTTT,CASSSRGGQGTDTQYF
TRBV7-2,TRBD2,TRBJ2-1,-,TGTGCCAGCAGTTCAAGGGGCCTAGCGGGAGTCAATGAGCAGTTCTTC,CASSSRGLAGVNEQFF